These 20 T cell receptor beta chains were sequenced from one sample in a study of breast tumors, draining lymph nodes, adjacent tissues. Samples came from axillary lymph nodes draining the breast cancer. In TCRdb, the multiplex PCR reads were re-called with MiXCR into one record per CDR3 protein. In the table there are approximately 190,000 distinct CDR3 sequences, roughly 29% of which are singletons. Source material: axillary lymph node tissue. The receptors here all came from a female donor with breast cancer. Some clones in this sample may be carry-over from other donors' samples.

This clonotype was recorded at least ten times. CDR3 protein: CSAPRRTPVGNNEQFF. CDR3 bases: TGCAGTGCCCCGCGAAGGACACCGGTCGGCAACAATGAGCAGTTCTTC. This sequence joins TRBV20-1 and TRBJ2-1; a possible D gene is TRBD1 (5 bases). Germline CDR1 is DFQATT and CDR2 is SNEGSKA (reference sequence). CDR3 size: 16 residues. V lost 6 bases, J lost 5 bases, and 23 bases lay in between.

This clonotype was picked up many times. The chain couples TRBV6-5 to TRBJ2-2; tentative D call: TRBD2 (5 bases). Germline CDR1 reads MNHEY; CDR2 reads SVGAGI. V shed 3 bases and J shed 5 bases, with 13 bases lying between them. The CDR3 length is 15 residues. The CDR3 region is CASSYSGKKTGELFF. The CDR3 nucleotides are TGTGCCAGCAGTTATTCGGGAAAAAAAACCGGGGAGCTGTTTTTT.

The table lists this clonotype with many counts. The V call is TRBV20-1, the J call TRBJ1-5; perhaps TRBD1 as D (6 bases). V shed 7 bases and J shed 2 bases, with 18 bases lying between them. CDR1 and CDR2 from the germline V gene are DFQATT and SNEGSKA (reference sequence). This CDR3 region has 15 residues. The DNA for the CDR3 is TGCAGTGTCACCAGACAGGCTCGAGGCAATCAGCCCCAGCATTTT. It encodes CSVTRQARGNQPQHF.

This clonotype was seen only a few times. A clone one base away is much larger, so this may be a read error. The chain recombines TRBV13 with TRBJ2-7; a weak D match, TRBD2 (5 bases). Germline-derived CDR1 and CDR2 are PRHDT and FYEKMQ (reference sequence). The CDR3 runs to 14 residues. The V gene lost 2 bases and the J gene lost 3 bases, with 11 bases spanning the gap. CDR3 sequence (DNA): TGTGCCAGCAGCTTACGACCCGAGGGCTACGAGCAGTACTTC. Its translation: CASSLRPEGYEQYF.

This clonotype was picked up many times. In DNA, the CDR3 is TGTGCCAGCTCACCACCGTCAGGGGAAGAGACCCAGTACTTC. Translation gives CASSPPSGEETQYF. The chain uses TRBV18 and TRBJ2-5; D might be TRBD1 (6 bases). Per germline, CDR1 KGHSH and CDR2 LQKENI. The ends were cut back, 0 bases at V and 3 bases at J, with 8 bases in the middle. The CDR3 covers 14 residues.

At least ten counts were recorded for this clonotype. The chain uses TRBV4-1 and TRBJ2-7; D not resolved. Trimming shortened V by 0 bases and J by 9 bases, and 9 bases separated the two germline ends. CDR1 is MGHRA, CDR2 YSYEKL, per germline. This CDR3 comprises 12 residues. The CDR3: CASSQDFGRQYF. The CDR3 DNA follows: TGCGCCAGCAGCCAAGATTTCGGGCGGCAGTACTTC.

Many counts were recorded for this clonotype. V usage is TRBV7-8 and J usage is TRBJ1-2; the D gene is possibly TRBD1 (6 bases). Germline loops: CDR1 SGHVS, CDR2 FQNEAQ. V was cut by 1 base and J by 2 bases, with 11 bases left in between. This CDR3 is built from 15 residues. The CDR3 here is CASSLEGQGNYGYTF. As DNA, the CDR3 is TGTGCCAGCAGCTTAGAAGGGCAGGGGAACTATGGCTACACCTTC.

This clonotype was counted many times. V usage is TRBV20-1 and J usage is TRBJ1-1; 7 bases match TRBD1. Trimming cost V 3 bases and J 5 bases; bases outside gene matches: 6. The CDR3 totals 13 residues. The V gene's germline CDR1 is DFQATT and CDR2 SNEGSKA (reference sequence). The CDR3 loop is CSASQGGSTEAFF. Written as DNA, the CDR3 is TGCAGTGCTAGCCAGGGGGGGAGTACTGAAGCTTTCTTT.

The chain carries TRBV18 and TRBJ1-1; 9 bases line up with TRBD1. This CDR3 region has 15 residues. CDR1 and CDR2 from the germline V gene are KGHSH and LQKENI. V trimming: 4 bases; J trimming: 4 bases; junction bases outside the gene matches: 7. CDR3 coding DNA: TGTGCCAGCTCACTGGGACAGGGAATCGGCACTGAAGCTTTCTTT. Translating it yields CASSLGQGIGTEAFF.

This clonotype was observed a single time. In nucleotides, the CDR3 is TGTGCCAGTAGTAATCCGGGACAGGGGGCTCTGGCGGCTCAGCCCCAGCATTTT. It is translated as CASSNPGQGALAAQPQHF. The rearrangement links TRBV19 to TRBJ1-5; 12 bases agree with TRBD1. This CDR3 has 18 amino acids. With V trimmed by 4 bases and J by 6 bases, 13 bases remained unmatched. Germline V gives CDR1 LNHDA, CDR2 SQIVND (reference sequence).

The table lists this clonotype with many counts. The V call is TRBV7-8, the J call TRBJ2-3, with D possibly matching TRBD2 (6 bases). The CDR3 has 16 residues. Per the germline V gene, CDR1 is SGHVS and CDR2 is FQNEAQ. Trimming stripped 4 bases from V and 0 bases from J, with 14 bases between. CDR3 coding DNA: TGTGCCAGCAGCTCTCGGGGACTTCCTAGCACAGATACGCAGTATTTT. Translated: CASSSRGLPSTDTQYF.

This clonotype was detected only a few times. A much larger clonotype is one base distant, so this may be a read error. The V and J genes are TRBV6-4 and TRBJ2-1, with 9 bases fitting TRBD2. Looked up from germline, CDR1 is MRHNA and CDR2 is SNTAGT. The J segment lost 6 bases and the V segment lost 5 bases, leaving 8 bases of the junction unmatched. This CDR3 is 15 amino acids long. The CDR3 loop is CASSLEGLAGNEQFF. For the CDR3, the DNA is TGTGCCAGCAGTCTAGAGGGACTAGCCGGCAATGAGCAGTTCTTC.

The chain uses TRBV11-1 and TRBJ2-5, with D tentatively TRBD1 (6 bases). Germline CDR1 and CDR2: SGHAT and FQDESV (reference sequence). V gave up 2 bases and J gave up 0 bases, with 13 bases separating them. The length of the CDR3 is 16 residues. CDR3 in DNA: TGTGCCAGCAGCTTACGCCAGGGGCCGTACCAAGAGACCCAGTACTTC. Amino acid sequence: CASSLRQGPYQETQYF.

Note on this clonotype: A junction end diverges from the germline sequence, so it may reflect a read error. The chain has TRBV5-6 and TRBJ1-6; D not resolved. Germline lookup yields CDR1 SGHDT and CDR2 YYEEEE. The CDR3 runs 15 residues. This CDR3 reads CAGSQETQTGSPLHF. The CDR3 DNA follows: TGTGCCGGCAGCCAAGAAACACAAACTGGCTCACCCCTCCACTTT.

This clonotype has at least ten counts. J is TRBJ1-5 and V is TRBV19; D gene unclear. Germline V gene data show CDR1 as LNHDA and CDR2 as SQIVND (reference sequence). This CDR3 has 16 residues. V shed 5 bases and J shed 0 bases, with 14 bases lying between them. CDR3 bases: TGTGCCAGTAGTGGTACCGGGTCTTTTAGCAATCAGCCCCAGCATTTT. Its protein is CASSGTGSFSNQPQHF.

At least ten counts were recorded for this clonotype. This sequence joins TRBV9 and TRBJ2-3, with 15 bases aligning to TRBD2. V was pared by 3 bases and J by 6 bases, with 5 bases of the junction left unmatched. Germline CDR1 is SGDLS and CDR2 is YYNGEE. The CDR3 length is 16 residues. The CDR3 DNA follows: TGTGCCAGCAGCGGGGGACTAGCGGGAGGTTTGGATACGCAGTATTTT. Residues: CASSGGLAGGLDTQYF.

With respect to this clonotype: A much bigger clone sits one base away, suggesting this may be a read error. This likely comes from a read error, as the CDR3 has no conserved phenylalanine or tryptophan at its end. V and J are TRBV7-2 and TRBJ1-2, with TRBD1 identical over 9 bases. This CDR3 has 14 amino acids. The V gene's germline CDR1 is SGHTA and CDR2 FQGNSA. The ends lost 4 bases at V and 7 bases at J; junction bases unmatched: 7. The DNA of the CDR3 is TGTGCCAGCAGCTCTACAGGGGGCGTGAGTGGCTACACCCTC. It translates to CASSSTGGVSGYTL.

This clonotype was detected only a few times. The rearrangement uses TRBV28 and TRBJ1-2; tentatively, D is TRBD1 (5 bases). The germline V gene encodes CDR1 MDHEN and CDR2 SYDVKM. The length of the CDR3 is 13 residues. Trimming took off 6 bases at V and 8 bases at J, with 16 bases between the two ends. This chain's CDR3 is CASRYGGINGYTF. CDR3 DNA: TGTGCCAGCAGATATGGGGGGATTAACGGCTACACCTTC.

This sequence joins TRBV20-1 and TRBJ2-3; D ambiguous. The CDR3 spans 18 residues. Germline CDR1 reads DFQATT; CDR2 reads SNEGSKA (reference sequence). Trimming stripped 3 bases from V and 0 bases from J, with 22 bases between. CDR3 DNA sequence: TGCAGTGCTAGTGACCCCGAGAGTCAGGCACTTAGCACAGATACGCAGTATTTT. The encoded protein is CSASDPESQALSTDTQYF.

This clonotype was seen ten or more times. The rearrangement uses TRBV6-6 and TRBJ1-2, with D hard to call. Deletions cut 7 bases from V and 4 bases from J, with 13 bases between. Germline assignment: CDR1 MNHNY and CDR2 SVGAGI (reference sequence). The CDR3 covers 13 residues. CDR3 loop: CASTLDPTYGYTF. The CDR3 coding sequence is TGTGCCAGCACCCTCGATCCTACCTATGGCTACACCTTC.